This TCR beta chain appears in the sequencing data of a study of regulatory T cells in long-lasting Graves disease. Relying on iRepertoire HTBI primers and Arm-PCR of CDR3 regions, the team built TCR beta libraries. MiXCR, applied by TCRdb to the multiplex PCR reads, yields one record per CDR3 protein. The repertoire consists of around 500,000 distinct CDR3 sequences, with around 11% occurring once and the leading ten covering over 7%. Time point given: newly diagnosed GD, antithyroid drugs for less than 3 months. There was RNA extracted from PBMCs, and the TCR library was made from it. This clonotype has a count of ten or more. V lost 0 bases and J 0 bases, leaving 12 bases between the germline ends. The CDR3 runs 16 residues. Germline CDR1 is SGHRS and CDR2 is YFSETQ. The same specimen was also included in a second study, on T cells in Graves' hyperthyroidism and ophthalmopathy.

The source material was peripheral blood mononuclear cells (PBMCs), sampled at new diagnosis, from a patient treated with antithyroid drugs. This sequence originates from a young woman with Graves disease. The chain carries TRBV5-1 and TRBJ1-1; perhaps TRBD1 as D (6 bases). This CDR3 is CASSLALRGLNTEAFF. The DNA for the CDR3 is TGCGCCAGCAGCTTGGCGCTCCGGGGGCTGAACACTGAAGCTTTCTTT. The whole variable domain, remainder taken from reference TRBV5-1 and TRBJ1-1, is KAGVTQTPRYLIKTRGQQVTLSCSPISGHRSVSWYQQTPGQGLQFLFEYFSETQRNKGNFPGRFSGRQFSNSRSEMNVSTLELGDSALYLCASSLALRGLNTEAFFGQGTRLTVV.